One and the same sample provided the 19 T cell receptor beta chains below, sequenced in a study of cytomegalovirus exposure and HLA in healthy donors. The primer mix had 60 Vbeta and 13 Jbeta primers. The table came from immunoSEQ multiplex PCR; TCRdb's copy has only in-frame clones and leaves some out. Of roughly 150,000 clones in the sample, approximately 80% were seen once. What was sequenced was PBMCs. These TCRs come from a woman aged 40 to 50 in good health and CMV-seronegative.

About this clone itself: The junction does not match germline at one end; this may be a read error. The chain uses TRBV7-9 and TRBJ2-2, with 9 bases aligning to TRBD1. CDR1 SEHNR and CDR2 FQNEAQ come from the germline V gene (reference sequence). This CDR3 contains 17 residues. CDR3 DNA sequence: TGTTCCAGCAGCTTAGCTACAGGGGGCTTGTACACCGGGGAGCTGTTTTTT. Its translation: CSSSLATGGLYTGELFF.

This chain links TRBV19 with TRBJ1-1, with 8 positions matching TRBD1. The J segment lost 1 base and the V segment lost 9 bases, leaving 13 bases of the junction unmatched. The CDR3 is made up of 16 amino acids. Per germline, CDR1 LNHDA and CDR2 SQIVND (reference sequence). The CDR3 bases are TGTGCCAGCTCAACAGGGGGGGGCCGGGGGAACACTGAAGCTTTCTTT. This encodes CASSTGGGRGNTEAFF.

This chain joins TRBV6-1 and TRBJ2-1, with D hard to call. CDR1 and CDR2 (germline): MNHNS, SASEGT. The V gene lost 6 bases and the J gene lost 6 bases, with 12 bases spanning the gap. The CDR3 sequence is 13 residues long. In DNA form, the CDR3 reads TGTGCCAGCAGGGGCTTAACCGCCAATGAGCAGTTCTTC. Protein: CASRGLTANEQFF.

This clone was seen more than once but under ten times. The V gene is TRBV11-2, the J gene TRBJ2-1, with 7 bases lining up with TRBD1. Germline V gives CDR1 SGHAT, CDR2 FQNNGV. The CDR3 sequence is 14 residues long. V gave up 1 base and J gave up 11 bases; unmatched junction bases: 8. DNA of the CDR3: TGTGCCAGCAGCTTAGTTGCGACAGGGTTTCAGCAGTTCTTC. As protein: CASSLVATGFQQFF.

About this clone itself: At one boundary the junction diverges from the germline segment, which might be a read error. The CDR3 is CASSPGTSGAKNSQYF. Here the CDR3 DNA reads TGTGCCAGCAGCCCAGGGACTAGCGGGGCCAAAAACAGTCAGTACTTC. The V gene is TRBV7-9, the J gene TRBJ2-4; 13 positions agree with TRBD2. The length of the CDR3 is 16 residues. Looked up from germline, CDR1 is SEHNR and CDR2 is FQNEAQ (reference sequence).

V usage is TRBV7-6 and J usage is TRBJ2-6; 7 bases agree with TRBD1. The CDR3 extends over 16 amino acids. Germline values: CDR1 SGHVS, CDR2 FNYEAQ. Losses at the gene ends were 3 bases for V and 1 base for J; bases not matched to a gene: 3. In DNA form, the CDR3 reads TGTGCCAGCAGCTTGACAGGGTTTTCTGGGGCCAACGTCCTGACTTTC. Protein: CASSLTGFSGANVLTF. Full variable domain (rest looked up from reference TRBV7-6 and TRBJ2-6): GAGVSQSPRYKVTKRGQDVALRCDPISGHVSLYWYRQALGQGPEFLTYFNYEAQQDKSGLPNDRFSAERPEGSISTLTIQRTEQRDSAMYRCASSLTGFSGANVLTFGAGSRLTVL.

The rearrangement uses TRBV2 and TRBJ2-1; 11 bases are a match to TRBD2. This CDR3 has 13 residues. From germline, CDR1 is SNHLY and CDR2 FYNNEI. Unmatched junction bases numbered 3, after V lost 4 bases and J lost 10 bases. Here the CDR3 DNA reads TGTGCCAGCAGTGCCGGGACTAGCGGCGAGCAGTTCTTC. It is translated as CASSAGTSGEQFF.

The chain joins TRBV27 to TRBJ1-5; perhaps TRBD1 as D (6 bases). Trimming took off 4 bases at V and 2 bases at J, with 18 bases between the two ends. The CDR3 extends over 17 amino acids. From germline, CDR1 is MNHEY and CDR2 SMNVEV (reference sequence). The CDR3, as DNA: TGTGCCAGCAGTTCGACCCGACAGGCGTTAGGCAATCAGCCCCAGCATTTT. Translated, it gives CASSSTRQALGNQPQHF.

This sequence joins TRBV11-2 and TRBJ2-7; TRBD2 agrees at 7 bases. This CDR3 spans 13 amino acids. Looked up from germline, CDR1 is SGHAT and CDR2 is FQNNGV. V trimming: 0 bases; J trimming: 6 bases; junction bases outside the gene matches: 2. CDR3 residues: CASSLEGRGEQYF. The CDR3, as DNA: TGTGCCAGCAGCTTAGAGGGGAGGGGCGAGCAGTACTTC. The variable domain in full, with the rest retrieved from reference TRBV11-2 and TRBJ2-7, is EAGVAQSPRYKIIEKRQSVAFWCNPISGHATLYWYQQILGQGPKLLIQFQNNGVVDDSQLPKDRFSAERLKGVDSTLKIQPAKLEDSAVYLCASSLEGRGEQYFGPGTRLTVT.

This clone was detected once. V and J are TRBV11-3 and TRBJ1-1; no clear D. V lost 5 bases, J lost 5 bases, and 12 bases lay in between. The CDR3 length is 13 residues. The germline V gene has CDR1 SGHNT and CDR2 YENEEA. This CDR3 reads CASSLTTDTEAFF. The CDR3 DNA reads TGTGCCAGCAGCCTCACGACTGATACTGAAGCTTTCTTT.

The chain employs TRBV19 and TRBJ2-2, with D possibly TRBD1 on 6 matching bases. The CDR3 loop spans 15 amino acids. Deletions cut 2 bases from V and 6 bases from J, with 13 bases between. The germline V gene encodes CDR1 LNHDA and CDR2 SQIVND (reference sequence). The DNA for the CDR3 is TGTGCCAGTAGTATATTAGAATCAGGGGCCGGGGAGCTGTTTTTT. This sequence encodes CASSILESGAGELFF.

This clone was observed a single time. The chain combines TRBV7-8 with TRBJ1-5; D unclear. CDR3 length: 14 amino acids. Trimming stripped 4 bases from V and 6 bases from J, with 13 bases between. Germline V CDR1 and CDR2: SGHVS, FQNEAQ. CDR3 nucleotides: TGTGCCAGCAGCTCGGATCACACTAGTCAGCCCCAGCATTTT. It translates to CASSSDHTSQPQHF.

This chain uses TRBV12-5 with TRBJ2-3; D call uncertain. V was shortened by 8 bases and J by 2 bases, with 23 bases between the two germline ends. The CDR3 runs to 17 residues. Per germline, CDR1 LGHNT and CDR2 FRNRAP. CDR3 DNA sequence: TGTGCTAGTACACCCCTAACTACGACGGTACTCACAGATACGCAGTATTTT. Translation: CASTPLTTTVLTDTQYF.

A single count supports this clone. The rearrangement uses TRBV9 and TRBJ2-7; 9 bases map to TRBD2. This CDR3 contains 16 residues. The germline CDR1 and CDR2 sequences are SGDLS and YYNGEE. V gave up 4 bases and J gave up 5 bases; unmatched junction bases: 13. The CDR3 DNA is TGTGCCAGCAGCCAAGGGACTAGCCCATTAGATAACGAGCAGTACTTC. Translating gives CASSQGTSPLDNEQYF.

This rearrangement joins TRBV4-3 to TRBJ2-3, with TRBD2 matching over 7 bases. After removal of 4 bases from V and 4 bases from J, the junction contained 5 bases not matched to a gene. CDR3 length equals 14 residues. In germline, CDR1 is LGHNA, CDR2 YSLEER. The CDR3 loop is CASSRLAISDTQYF. CDR3 DNA: TGCGCCAGCAGCCGACTAGCAATATCAGATACGCAGTATTTT.

This clone was counted only a few times. The chain couples TRBV6-1 to TRBJ1-5, with D possibly being TRBD1 (6 bases). V was cut by 6 bases and J by 2 bases, with 14 bases left in between. The CDR3 consists of 15 residues. Per the germline V gene, CDR1 is MNHNS and CDR2 is SASEGT. CDR3 nucleotide sequence: TGTGCCAGCAGATCACGGGACATAGGCAATCAGCCCCAGCATTTT. This gives the protein CASRSRDIGNQPQHF.

The chain employs TRBV29-1 and TRBJ2-5; D remains ambiguous. Germline V lookup: CDR1 SQVTM, CDR2 ANQGSEA. CDR3 length: 12 residues. Trimming cost V 7 bases and J 1 base, with 10 bases left between them. The CDR3 sequence is CSATRSQETQYF. CDR3 nucleotides: TGCAGCGCCACCCGCAGCCAAGAGACCCAGTACTTC.

Note on this clone: One junction end does not reproduce the germline sequence, and a read error may be involved. The chain uses TRBV18 and TRBJ2-7; 9 nucleotides match TRBD1. CDR3 size: 15 residues. From germline, CDR1 is KGHSH and CDR2 LQKENI. In nucleotides, the CDR3 is TGTGCCAGCTCACCGAATCCGGGACAGGGCTACAAGCAGTACTTC. It codes for CASSPNPGQGYKQYF.

The V gene is TRBV7-2, the J gene TRBJ2-7; TRBD2 matches at 13 bases. The germline V gene has CDR1 SGHTA and CDR2 FQGNSA. CDR3 length: 18 amino acids. Germline trimming cut 5 bases from V and 6 bases from J; bases unmatched to any gene: 16. The CDR3 region is CASSRGLAGAGQGIEQYF. DNA for the CDR3: TGTGCCAGCAGCCGTGGACTAGCGGGGGCCGGGCAAGGAATCGAGCAGTACTTC.